The sample holds many counts of the clone carrying this TCR beta chain. The sample belongs to a study of blood T cells in healthy people across ages. The V gene's germline CDR1 is LGHDT and CDR2 YNNKEL (reference sequence). With 4 bases removed from V and 3 bases from J, the gap between germline ends came to 16 bases. The CDR3 has 15 residues. A second PCR, run for roughly 7 to 11 cycles, used a sample-barcoded 5' primer plus a J-beta primer mix. Every cDNA was tagged by a template-switch adaptor with 12 random nucleotides. Individual samples furnished no less than 3 million CDR3-containing paired-end reads apiece. TCRdb reprocessed the 5' RACE reads via MiXCR and lists one record per CDR3 protein. The sample consists of 500,000 to 700,000 distinct CDR3 sequences, approximately 30% of them appearing once.

This TCR was sampled from a woman over 75 in good health. The sample consisted of blood. V gene TRBV3-1 combines with J gene TRBJ2-7; a weak D match, TRBD1 (5 bases). DNA of the CDR3: TGTGCCAGCAGCCCTATCAGGGAAGGCATCTACGAGCAGTACTTC. Its protein product is CASSPIREGIYEQYF.